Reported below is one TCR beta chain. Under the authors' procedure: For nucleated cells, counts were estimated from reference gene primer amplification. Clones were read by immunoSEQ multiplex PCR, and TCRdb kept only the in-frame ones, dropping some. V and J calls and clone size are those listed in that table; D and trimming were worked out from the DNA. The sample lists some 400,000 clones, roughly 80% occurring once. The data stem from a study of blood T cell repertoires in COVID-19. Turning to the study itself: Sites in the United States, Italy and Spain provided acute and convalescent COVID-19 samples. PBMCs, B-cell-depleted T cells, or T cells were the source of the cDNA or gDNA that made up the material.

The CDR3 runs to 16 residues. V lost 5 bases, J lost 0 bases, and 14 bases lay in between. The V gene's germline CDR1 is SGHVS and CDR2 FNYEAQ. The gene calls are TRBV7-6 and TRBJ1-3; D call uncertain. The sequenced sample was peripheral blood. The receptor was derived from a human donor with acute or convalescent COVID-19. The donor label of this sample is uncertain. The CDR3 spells CASSPLAGLSGNTIYF. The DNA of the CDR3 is TGTGCCAGCAGCCCCTTGGCAGGCCTCTCTGGAAACACCATATATTTT.